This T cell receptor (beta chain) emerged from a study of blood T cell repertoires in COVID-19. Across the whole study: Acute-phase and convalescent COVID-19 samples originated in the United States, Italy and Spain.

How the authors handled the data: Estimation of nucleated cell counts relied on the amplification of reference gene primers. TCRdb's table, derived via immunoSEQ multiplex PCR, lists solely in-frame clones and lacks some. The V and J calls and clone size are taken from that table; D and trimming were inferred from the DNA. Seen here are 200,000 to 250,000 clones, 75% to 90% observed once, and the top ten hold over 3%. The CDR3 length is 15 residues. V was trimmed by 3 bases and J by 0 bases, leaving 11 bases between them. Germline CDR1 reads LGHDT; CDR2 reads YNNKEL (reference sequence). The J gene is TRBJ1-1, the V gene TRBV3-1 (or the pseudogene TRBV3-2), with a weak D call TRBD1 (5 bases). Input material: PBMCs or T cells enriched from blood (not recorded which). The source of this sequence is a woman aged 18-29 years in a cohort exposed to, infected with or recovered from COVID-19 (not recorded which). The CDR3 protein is CASSHTGAVNTEAFF. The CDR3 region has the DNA TGTGCCAGCAGCCATACAGGCGCCGTGAACACTGAAGCTTTCTTT.